This T cell receptor beta chain was identified in a study of long-term antiretroviral therapy in people with HIV. The immunoSEQ assay was v3.0, run at survey level. Repertoires were generated with immunoSEQ multiplex PCR, while TCRdb's copy carries only in-frame clones and drops some. Of 25,000 to 30,000 clones in the sample, approximately 90% were seen once. The CDR3 is made up of 15 amino acids. V was clipped by 4 bases and J by 2 bases; unmatched bases: 3. Germline V lookup: CDR1 SGHAT, CDR2 FQNNGV. This chain joins TRBV11-2 and TRBJ2-5; 11 nucleotides agree with TRBD1. The input for sequencing was unsorted PBMCs, taken roughly 2.6 years after starting antiretroviral therapy. The origin of this receptor is a man aged 35-49 years with HIV. For the CDR3, the DNA is TGTGCCAGCAGCTGGGACAGGGGGGTACAAGAGACCCAGTACTTC. Translated, it gives CASSWDRGVQETQYF. The whole variable domain, filled in from reference TRBV11-2 and TRBJ2-5, reads EAGVAQSPRYKIIEKRQSVAFWCNPISGHATLYWYQQILGQGPKLLIQFQNNGVVDDSQLPKDRFSAERLKGVDSTLKIQPAKLEDSAVYLCASSWDRGVQETQYFGPGTRLLVL.